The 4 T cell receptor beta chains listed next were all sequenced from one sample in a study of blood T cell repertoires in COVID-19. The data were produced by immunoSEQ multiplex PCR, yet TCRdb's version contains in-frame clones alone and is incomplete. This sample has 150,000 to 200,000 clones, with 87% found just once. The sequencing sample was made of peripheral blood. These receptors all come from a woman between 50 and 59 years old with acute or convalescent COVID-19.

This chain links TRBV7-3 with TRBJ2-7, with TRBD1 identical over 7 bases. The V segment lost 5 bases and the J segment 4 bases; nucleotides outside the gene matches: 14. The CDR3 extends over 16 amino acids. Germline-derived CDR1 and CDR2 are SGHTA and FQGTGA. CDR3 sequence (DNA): TGTGCCAGCAGCCCACAGGGGCCTACTTTCTCTTACGAGCAGTACTTC. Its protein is CASSPQGPTFSYEQYF.

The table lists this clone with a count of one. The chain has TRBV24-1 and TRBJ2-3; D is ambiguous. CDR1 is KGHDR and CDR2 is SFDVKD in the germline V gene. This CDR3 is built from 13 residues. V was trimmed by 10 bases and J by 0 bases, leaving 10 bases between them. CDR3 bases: TGTGCCACATGGTTGCGGAGCACAGATACGCAGTATTTT. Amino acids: CATWLRSTDTQYF.

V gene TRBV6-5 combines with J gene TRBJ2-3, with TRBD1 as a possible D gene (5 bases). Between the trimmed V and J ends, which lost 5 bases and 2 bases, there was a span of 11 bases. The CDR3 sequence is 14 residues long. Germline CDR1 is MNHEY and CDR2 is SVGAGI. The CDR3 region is CASSPTDITDTQYF. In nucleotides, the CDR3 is TGTGCCAGCAGTCCCACGGACATCACAGATACGCAGTATTTT.

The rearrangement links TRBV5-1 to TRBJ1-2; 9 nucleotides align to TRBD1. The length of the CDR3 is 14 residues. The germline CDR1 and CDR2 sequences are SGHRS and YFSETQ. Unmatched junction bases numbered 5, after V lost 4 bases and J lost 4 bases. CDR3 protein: CASSPGQGFYGYTF. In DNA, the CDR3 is TGCGCCAGCAGCCCGGGACAGGGATTCTATGGCTACACCTTC.